A single sample gave rise to the 7 T cell receptor beta chains below, sequenced in a study of response to subunit inactivated influenza vaccine. TCRdb used MiXCR to reprocess the RT-PCR reads, holding one entry per CDR3 protein. The sample holds 550,000 to 800,000 distinct CDR3 sequences, 15% to 18% seen once. The sample here was PBMCs from blood, taken 11 to 12 days after vaccination. Every receptor here comes from a man aged 50-60 years who received an inactivated influenza vaccine.

This clonotype was picked up a small number of times. The DNA for the CDR3 is TGTGCCAGCACCATCCGCCCCTCTACTAGTAACAATGAGCAGTTCTTC. This gives the protein CASTIRPSTSNNEQFF. The gene calls are TRBV7-9 and TRBJ2-1; weak D call: TRBD2 (5 bases). Between the trimmed V and J ends, which lost 7 bases and 5 bases, there was a span of 21 bases. The CDR3 sequence is 16 residues long. Germline CDR1 SEHNR, CDR2 FQNEAQ (reference sequence).

This clonotype occurred many times. The rearrangement joins TRBV20-1 to TRBJ1-2; D unresolved. The CDR3 totals 15 residues. CDR1 DFQATT and CDR2 SNEGSKA come from the germline V gene (reference sequence). Trimming pared 5 bases from V and 6 bases from J, leaving 22 bases between. CDR3 in DNA: TGCAGTGCTGACGTCCTACGGAGGAGACGGAATGGCTACACCTTC. It yields the protein CSADVLRRRRNGYTF.

This clonotype was observed a few times. The chain carries TRBV9 and TRBJ2-5; unclear D gene. The CDR3 has 12 amino acids. Germline CDR1 and CDR2: SGDLS and YYNGEE. Trimming pared 0 bases from V and 4 bases from J, leaving 4 bases between. The DNA of the CDR3 is TGTGCCAGCAGCGTAGTGGGAGAGACCCAGTACTTC. Protein product: CASSVVGETQYF. Full variable domain (outside the CDR3, taken from reference TRBV9 and TRBJ2-5): DSGVTQTPKHLITATGQRVTLRCSPRSGDLSVYWYQQSLDQGLQFLIQYYNGEERAKGNILERFSAQQFPDLHSELNLSSLELGDSALYFCASSVVGETQYFGPGTRLLVL.

This clonotype showed up many times. V is TRBV28 and J is TRBJ2-7; D is ambiguous. Per the germline V gene, CDR1 is MDHEN and CDR2 is SYDVKM. This CDR3 comprises 12 residues. V was trimmed by 5 bases and J by 4 bases, leaving 9 bases between them. The chain's CDR3 is CASSPLGYEQYF. The CDR3 DNA is TGTGCCAGCAGTCCCCTAGGGTACGAGCAGTACTTC.

This clonotype was observed a handful of times. The chain has TRBV6-5 and TRBJ2-5; D might be TRBD2 (6 bases). CDR3 length: 15 amino acids. Germline V gene sequence: CDR1 MNHEY, CDR2 SVGAGI. Deletions cut 2 bases from V and 5 bases from J, with 15 bases between. The chain's CDR3 is CASSYRTGARETQYF. As DNA, the CDR3 is TGTGCCAGCAGTTACAGGACGGGAGCGCGGGAGACCCAGTACTTC.

This clonotype was counted between two and nine times. This rearrangement joins TRBV11-2 to TRBJ1-1; D ambiguous. V dropped 0 bases and J dropped 1 base, with 15 bases sitting between them. Germline CDR1 and CDR2: SGHAT and FQNNGV. This CDR3 spans 17 amino acids. CDR3 sequence (DNA): TGTGCCAGCAGCTTAGAATTAGGCGGCCGCCAGAACACTGAAGCTTTCTTT. This gives the protein CASSLELGGRQNTEAFF.

In its sample, this clonotype was seen many times. V gene TRBV20-1 combines with J gene TRBJ2-7; D unclear. Trimming cost V 0 bases and J 4 bases, with 4 bases left between them. Germline CDR1 is DFQATT and CDR2 is SNEGSKA (reference sequence). The CDR3 is 11 residues long. The CDR3 spells CSAREGYEQYF. CDR3 in DNA: TGCAGTGCTAGAGAAGGATACGAGCAGTACTTC.